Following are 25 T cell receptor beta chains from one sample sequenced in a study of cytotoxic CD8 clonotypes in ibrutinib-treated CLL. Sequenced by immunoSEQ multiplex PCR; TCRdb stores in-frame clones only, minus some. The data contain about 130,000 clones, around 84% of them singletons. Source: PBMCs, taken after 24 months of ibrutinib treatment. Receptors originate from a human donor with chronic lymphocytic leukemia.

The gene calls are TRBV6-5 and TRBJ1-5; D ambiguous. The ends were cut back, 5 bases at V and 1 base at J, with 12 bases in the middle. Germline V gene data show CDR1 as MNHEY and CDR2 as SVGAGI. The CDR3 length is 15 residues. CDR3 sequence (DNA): TGTGCCAGCAGTCAGGCCGGGGTAAGCAATCAGCCCCAGCATTTT. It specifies CASSQAGVSNQPQHF.

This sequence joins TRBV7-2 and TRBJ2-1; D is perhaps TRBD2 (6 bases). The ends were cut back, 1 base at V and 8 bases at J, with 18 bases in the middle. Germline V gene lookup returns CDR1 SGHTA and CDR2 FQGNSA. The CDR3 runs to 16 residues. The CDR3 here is CASSLVERVGVDEQFF. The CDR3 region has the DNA TGTGCCAGCAGCTTAGTTGAGCGGGTTGGTGTCGATGAGCAGTTCTTC.

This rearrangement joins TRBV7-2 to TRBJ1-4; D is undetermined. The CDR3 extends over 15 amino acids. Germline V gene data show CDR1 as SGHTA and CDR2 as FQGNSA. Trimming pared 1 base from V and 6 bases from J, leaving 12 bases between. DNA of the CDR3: TGTGCCAGCAGCTTAGTGGGGTGGGATGATGAAAAACTGTTTTTT. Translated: CASSLVGWDDEKLFF.

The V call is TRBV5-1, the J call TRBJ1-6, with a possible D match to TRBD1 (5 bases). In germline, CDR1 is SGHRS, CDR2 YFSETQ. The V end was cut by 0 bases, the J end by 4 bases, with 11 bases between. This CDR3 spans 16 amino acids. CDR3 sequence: CASSLDGTQYNSPLHF. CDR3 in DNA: TGCGCCAGCAGCTTGGACGGGACTCAGTATAATTCACCCCTCCACTTT.

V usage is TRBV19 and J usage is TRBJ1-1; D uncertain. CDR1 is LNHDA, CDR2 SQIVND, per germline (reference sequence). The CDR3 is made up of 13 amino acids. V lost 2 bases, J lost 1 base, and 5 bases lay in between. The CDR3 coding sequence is TGTGCCAGTAGTATACCCGGGAACACTGAAGCTTTCTTT. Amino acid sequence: CASSIPGNTEAFF.

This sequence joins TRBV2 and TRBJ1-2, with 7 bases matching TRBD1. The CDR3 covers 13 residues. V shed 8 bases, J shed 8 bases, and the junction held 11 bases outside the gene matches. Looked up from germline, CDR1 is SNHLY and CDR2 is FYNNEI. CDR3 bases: TGTGCCAGCGGAGGACGACAGGGCGGCGGCTACACCTTC. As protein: CASGGRQGGGYTF. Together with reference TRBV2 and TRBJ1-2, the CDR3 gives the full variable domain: EPEVTQTPSHQVTQMGQEVILRCVPISNHLYFYWYRQILGQKVEFLVSFYNNEISEKSEIFDDQFSVERPDGSNFTLKIRSTKLEDSAMYFCASGGRQGGGYTFGSGTRLTVV.

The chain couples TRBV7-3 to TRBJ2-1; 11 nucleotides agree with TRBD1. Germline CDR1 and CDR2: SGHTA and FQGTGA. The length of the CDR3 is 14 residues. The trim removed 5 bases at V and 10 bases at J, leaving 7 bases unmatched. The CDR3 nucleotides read TGTGCCAGCAGCCGCGGGACAGGGGGAGAGGAGCAGTTCTTC. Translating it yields CASSRGTGGEEQFF.

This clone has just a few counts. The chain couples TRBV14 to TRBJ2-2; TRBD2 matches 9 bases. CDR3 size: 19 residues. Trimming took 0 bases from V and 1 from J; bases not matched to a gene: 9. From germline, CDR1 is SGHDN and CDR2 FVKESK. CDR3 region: CASSQDQLGLAMNTGELFF. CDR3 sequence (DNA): TGTGCCAGCAGCCAAGATCAGCTGGGACTAGCTATGAACACCGGGGAGCTGTTTTTT.

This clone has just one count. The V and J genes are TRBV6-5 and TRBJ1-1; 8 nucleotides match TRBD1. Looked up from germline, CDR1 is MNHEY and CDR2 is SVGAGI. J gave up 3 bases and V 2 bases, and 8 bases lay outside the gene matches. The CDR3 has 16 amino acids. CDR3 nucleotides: TGTGCCAGCAGTTACCCCACAGGGGGAACCTACACTGAAGCTTTCTTT. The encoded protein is CASSYPTGGTYTEAFF.

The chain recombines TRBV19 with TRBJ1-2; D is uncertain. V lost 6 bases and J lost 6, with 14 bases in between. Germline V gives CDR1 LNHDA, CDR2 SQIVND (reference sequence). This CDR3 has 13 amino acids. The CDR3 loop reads CASSSSRWDGYTF. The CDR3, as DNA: TGTGCCAGTAGCAGTTCTAGGTGGGATGGCTACACCTTC.

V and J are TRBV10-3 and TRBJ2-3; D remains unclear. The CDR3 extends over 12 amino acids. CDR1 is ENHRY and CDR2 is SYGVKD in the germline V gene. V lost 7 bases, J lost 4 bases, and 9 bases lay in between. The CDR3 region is CAIKGEADTQYF. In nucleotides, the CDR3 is TGTGCCATCAAGGGTGAGGCAGATACGCAGTATTTT.

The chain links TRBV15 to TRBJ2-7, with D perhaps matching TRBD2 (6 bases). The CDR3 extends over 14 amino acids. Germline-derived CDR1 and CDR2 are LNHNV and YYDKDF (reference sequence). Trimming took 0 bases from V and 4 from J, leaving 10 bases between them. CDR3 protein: CATSREAGTYEQYF. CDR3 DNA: TGTGCCACCAGCAGAGAAGCAGGGACTTACGAGCAGTACTTC.

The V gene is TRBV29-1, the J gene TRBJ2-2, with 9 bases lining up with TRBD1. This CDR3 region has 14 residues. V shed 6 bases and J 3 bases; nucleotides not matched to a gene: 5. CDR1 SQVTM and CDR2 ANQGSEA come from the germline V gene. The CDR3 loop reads CSVDWTGDTGELFF. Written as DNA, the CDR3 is TGCAGCGTGGATTGGACAGGGGACACCGGGGAGCTGTTTTTT.

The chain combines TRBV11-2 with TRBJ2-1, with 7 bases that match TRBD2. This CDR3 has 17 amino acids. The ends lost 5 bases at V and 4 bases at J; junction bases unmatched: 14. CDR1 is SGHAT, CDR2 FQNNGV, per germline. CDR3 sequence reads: CASSPNRLSGAYNEQFF. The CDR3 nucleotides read TGTGCCAGCAGCCCTAATCGTTTGAGCGGGGCTTACAATGAGCAGTTCTTC.

CDR3 DNA: TGTGCCACCACTCTCGGAACAGACTATGGCTACACCTTC. Its translation is CATTLGTDYGYTF. The rearrangement joins TRBV15 to TRBJ1-2; D ambiguous. Germline values: CDR1 LNHNV, CDR2 YYDKDF (reference sequence). V was trimmed by 7 bases and J by 3 bases, leaving 12 bases between them. This CDR3 contains 13 residues.

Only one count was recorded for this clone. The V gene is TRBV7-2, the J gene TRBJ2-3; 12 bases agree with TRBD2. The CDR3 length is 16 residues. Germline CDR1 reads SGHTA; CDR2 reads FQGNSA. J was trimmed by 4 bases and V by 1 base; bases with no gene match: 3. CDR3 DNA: TGTGCCAGCAGCTTAGTGCCTAGCGGGGGGGCAGATACGCAGTATTTT. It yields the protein CASSLVPSGGADTQYF.

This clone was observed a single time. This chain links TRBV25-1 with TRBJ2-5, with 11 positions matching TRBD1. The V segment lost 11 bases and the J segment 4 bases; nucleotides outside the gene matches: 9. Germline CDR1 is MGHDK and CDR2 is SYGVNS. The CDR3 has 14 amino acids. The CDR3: CASGQGAGGETQYF. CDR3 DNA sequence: TGTGCCTCCGGACAGGGGGCAGGGGGAGAGACCCAGTACTTC.

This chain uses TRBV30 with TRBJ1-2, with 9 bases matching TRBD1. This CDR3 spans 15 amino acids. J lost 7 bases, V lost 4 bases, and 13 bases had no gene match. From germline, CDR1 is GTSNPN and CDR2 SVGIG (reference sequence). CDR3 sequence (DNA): TGTGCCTGGAACTCTCCCCGGACAGGGGACCTTGGCTACACCTTC. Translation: CAWNSPRTGDLGYTF.

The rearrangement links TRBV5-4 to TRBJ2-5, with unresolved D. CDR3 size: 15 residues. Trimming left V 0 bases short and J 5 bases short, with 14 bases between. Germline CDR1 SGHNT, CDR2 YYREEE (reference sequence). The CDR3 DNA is TGTGCCAGCAGCTTGGCGGTTGGACCGCAGGAGACCCAGTACTTC. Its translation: CASSLAVGPQETQYF.

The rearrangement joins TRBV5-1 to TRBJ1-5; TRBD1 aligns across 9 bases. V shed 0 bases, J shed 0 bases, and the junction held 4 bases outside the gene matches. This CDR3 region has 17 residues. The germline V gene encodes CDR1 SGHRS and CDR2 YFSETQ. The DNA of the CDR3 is TGCGCCAGCAGCTTGGGGACAGGGGATTATAGCAATCAGCCCCAGCATTTT. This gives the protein CASSLGTGDYSNQPQHF.

This chain's CDR3 is CAWSRIRGLGEQYF. The DNA of the CDR3 is TGTGCCTGGAGTAGAATCAGGGGGCTGGGGGAGCAGTACTTC. This rearrangement joins TRBV30 to TRBJ2-7, with 8 bases that match TRBD1. J lost 7 bases, V lost 2 bases, and 10 bases had no gene match. The germline gives CDR1 GTSNPN, CDR2 SVGIG (reference sequence). This CDR3 is built from 14 residues.

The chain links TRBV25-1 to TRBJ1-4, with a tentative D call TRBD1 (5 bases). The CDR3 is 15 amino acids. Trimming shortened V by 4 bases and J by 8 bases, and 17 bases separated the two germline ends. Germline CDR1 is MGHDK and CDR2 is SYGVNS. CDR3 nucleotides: TGTGCCAGCAGTGTCCCCCTGGGGCCAGCCGAAAAACTGTTTTTT. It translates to CASSVPLGPAEKLFF.

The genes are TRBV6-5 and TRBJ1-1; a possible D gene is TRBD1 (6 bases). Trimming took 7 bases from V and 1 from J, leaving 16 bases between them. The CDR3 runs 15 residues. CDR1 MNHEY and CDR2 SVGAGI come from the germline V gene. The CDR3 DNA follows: TGTGCCAGCACACCGGCGGGGACAAGGAACACTGAAGCTTTCTTT. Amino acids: CASTPAGTRNTEAFF.

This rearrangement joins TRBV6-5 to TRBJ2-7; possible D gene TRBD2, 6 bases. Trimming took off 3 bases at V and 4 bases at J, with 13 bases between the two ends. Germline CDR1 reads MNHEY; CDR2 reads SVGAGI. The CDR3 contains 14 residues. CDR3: CASSYGQEGYEQYF. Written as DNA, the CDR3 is TGTGCCAGCAGTTATGGTCAGGAGGGGTACGAGCAGTACTTC.

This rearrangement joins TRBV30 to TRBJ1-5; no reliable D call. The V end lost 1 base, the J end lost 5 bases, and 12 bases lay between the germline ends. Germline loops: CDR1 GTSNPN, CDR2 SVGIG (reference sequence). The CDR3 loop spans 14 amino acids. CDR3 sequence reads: CAWSGSATDQPQHF. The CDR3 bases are TGTGCCTGGAGTGGTTCGGCCACTGATCAGCCCCAGCATTTT.